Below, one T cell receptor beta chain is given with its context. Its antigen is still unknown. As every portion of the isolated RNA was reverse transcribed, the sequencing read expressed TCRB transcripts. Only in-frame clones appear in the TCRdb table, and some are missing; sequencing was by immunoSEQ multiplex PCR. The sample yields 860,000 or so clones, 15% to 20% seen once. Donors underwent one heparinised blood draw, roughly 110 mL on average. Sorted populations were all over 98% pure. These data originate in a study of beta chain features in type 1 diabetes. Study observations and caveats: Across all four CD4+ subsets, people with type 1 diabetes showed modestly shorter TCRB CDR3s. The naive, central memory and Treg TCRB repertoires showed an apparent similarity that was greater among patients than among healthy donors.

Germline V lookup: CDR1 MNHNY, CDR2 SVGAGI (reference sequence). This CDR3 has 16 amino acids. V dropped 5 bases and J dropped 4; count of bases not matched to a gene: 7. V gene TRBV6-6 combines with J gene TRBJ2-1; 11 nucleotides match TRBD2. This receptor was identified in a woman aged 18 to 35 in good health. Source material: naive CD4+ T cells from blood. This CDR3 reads CASSPTGLAAYNEQFF. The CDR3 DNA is TGTGCCAGCAGTCCTACGGGACTAGCGGCGTACAATGAGCAGTTCTTC.